This T cell receptor (beta chain) was recovered during a study of CD8 T cells in Susac syndrome. This CDR3 is 13 amino acids long. Germline V gene data show CDR1 as DFQATT and CDR2 as SNEGSKA (reference sequence). With 7 bases removed from V and 3 bases from J, the gap between germline ends came to 16 bases. RNA, at roughly 0.45 to 1 ug, was reverse transcribed with random hexamers. In TCRdb, the immunoSEQ multiplex PCR reads were re-called with MiXCR into one record per CDR3 protein. The sample lists approximately 120,000 distinct CDR3 sequences, over 85% seen once, with roughly 0.3% in the top ten.

The TCR sequence derives from a human donor with multiple sclerosis. Sequenced: CD8+ T cells from PBMCs. V is TRBV20-1 and J is TRBJ2-7; tentative D call: TRBD2 (5 bases). The CDR3 nucleotides read TGCAGTGTTCACGGGGAAAAGGACTACGAGCAGTACTTC. Protein sequence: CSVHGEKDYEQYF.